This TCR beta chain was sequenced for a study of T-cell reconstitution after alpha-beta-depleted transplantation in children. Overall study results and limits: T-cell counts and diversity were attributed mostly to newly produced T cells one year after transplant. Surviving recipient T cells and intrathymic progenitors accounted for some patients' high TCRbeta diversity at day 60. The study reportedly traced alpha-beta T cells about two months after transplant to several hundred expanded graft clones.

Preparation of the TCRbeta library was carried out with unique molecular identifiers. A single record per CDR3 protein comes from TCRdb applying MiXCR to the PCR reads. The sample has about 32,000 distinct CDR3 sequences; 5.5% to 8% are singletons. There are many counts of this clonotype. Its specificity is not known. Sequencing used peripheral blood, obtained 60 days after TCRalphabeta/CD19-depleted stem cell transplant. The TCR sequence derives from a child under two years old who had a stem cell transplant for acute myeloid leukemia, so the T cells may come from the graft donor.

The CDR3 DNA follows: TGTGCCAGCAGCTTGTGGAAAGGGTTGTACGAGCAGTACTTC. It encodes CASSLWKGLYEQYF. This chain links TRBV5-6 with TRBJ2-7, with D uncertain. The CDR3 sequence is 14 residues long. Germline CDR1 is SGHDT and CDR2 is YYEEEE. V lost 1 base to trimming and J lost 4 bases, with 12 bases between them.